This T cell receptor (beta chain) was recovered during a study of CD8 T cells in Susac syndrome. The ends were cut back, 2 bases at V and 3 bases at J, with 11 bases in the middle. Germline loops: CDR1 MGHDK, CDR2 SYGVNS. The CDR3 covers 14 residues. This clonotype was counted a single time. TEMRA cells were FACS-enriched, unlike CD8+ and CD4+ T cells, which were negatively isolated. cDNA came from about 0.46 to 1 ug RNA primed by random hexamers. immunoSEQ multiplex PCR amplified TCR beta CDR3 across 54 Vbeta, 13 Jbeta. In TCRdb, the immunoSEQ multiplex PCR reads were re-called with MiXCR into one record per CDR3 protein. This sample yields 180,000 or so distinct CDR3 sequences, of which approximately 94% are seen a single time; 0.085% to 0.12% belongs to the top ten.

The genes are TRBV25-1 and TRBJ2-7; possibly TRBD2 for D (6 bases). This TCR came from a human donor in good health. Specimen: CD4+ T cells from PBMCs. CDR3 loop: CASSEQGTVYEQYF. The CDR3 DNA is TGTGCCAGCAGTGAACAAGGGACTGTCTACGAGCAGTACTTC.